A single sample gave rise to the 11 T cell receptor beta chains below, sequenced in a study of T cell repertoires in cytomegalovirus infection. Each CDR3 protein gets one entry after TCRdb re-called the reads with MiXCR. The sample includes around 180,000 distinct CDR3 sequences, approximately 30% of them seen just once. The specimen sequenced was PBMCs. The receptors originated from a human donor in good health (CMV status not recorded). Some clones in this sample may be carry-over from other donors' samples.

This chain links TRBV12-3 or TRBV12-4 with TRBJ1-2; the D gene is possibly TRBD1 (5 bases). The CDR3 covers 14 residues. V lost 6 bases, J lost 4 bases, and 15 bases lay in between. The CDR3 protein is CASRGTATTYGYTF. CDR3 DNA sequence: TGTGCCAGCAGGGGGACGGCGACTACCTATGGCTACACCTTC.

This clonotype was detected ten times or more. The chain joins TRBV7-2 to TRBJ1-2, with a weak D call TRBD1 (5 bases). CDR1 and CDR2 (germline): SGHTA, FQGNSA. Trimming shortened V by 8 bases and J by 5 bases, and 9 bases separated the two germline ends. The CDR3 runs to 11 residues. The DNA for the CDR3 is TGTGCCAGCGGATGGGGGTATGGCTACACCTTC. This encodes CASGWGYGYTF.

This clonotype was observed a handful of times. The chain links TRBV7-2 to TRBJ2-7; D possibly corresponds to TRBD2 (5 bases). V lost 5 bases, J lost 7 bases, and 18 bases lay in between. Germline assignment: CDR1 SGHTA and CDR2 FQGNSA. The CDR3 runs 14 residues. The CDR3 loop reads CASSPRVGASEQYF. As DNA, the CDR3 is TGTGCCAGCAGCCCGAGGGTGGGAGCTTCTGAGCAGTACTTC.

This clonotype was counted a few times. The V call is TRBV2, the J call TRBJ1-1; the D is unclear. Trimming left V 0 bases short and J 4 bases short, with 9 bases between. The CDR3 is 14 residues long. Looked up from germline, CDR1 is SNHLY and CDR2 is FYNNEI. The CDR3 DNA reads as TGTGCCAGCAGTGAAGCGTGGGTTTCCACTGAAGCTTTCTTT. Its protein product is CASSEAWVSTEAFF.

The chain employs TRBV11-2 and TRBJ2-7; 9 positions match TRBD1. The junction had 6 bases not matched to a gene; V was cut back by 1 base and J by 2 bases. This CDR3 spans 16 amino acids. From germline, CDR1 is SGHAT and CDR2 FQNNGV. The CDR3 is CASSLVGGTGPYEQYF. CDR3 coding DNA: TGTGCCAGCAGCTTAGTGGGGGGGACAGGGCCCTACGAGCAGTACTTC.

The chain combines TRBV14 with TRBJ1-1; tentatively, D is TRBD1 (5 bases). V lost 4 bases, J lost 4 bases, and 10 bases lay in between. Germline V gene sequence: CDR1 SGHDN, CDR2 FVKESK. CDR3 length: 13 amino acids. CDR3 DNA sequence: TGTGCCAGCAGCCCCTCTGGGGGCACTGAAGCTTTCTTT. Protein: CASSPSGGTEAFF.

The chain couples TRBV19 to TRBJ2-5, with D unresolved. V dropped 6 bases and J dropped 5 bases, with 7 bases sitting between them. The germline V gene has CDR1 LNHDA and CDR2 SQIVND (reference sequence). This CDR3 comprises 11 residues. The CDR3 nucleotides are TGTGCCAGTAGGCAGGCGGAGACCCAGTACTTC. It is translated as CASRQAETQYF.

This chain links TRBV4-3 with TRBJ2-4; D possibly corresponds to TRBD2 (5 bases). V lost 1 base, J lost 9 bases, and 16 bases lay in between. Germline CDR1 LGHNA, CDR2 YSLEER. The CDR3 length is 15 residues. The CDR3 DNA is TGCGCCAGCAGCCAAGTGCAGGATAGCGCGGGCATTCAGTACTTC. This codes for CASSQVQDSAGIQYF.

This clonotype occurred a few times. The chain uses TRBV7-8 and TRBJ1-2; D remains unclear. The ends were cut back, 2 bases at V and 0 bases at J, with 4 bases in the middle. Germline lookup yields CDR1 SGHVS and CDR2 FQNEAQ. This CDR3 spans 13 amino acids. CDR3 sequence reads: CASSLISNYGYTF. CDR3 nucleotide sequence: TGTGCCAGCAGCTTAATCTCTAACTATGGCTACACCTTC. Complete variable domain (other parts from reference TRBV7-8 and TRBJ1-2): GAGVSQSPRYKVAKRGQDVALRCDPISGHVSLFWYQQALGQGPEFLTYFQNEAQLDKSGLPSDRFFAERPEGSVSTLKIQRTQQEDSAVYLCASSLISNYGYTFGSGTRLTVV.

CDR3 DNA sequence: TGTGCCAGCAGCTTAAGGTTATCAGGGGGCGATGGCTACACCTTC. Amino acids: CASSLRLSGGDGYTF. The chain uses TRBV7-2 and TRBJ1-2, with 8 bases matching TRBD1. CDR3 size: 15 residues. In germline, CDR1 is SGHTA, CDR2 FQGNSA. With V trimmed by 2 bases and J by 6 bases, 8 bases remained unmatched.

The CDR3 spells CASSLESTDTQYF. CDR3 DNA: TGTGCCAGCAGTTTGGAGTCAACAGATACGCAGTATTTT. The chain is built from TRBV12-3 or TRBV12-4 and TRBJ2-3, with D uncertain. V dropped 3 bases and J dropped 3 bases, with 7 bases sitting between them. This CDR3 is built from 13 residues.